The 4 T cell receptor beta chains below all came from one sample that was sequenced in a study of molecular identifiers for immune sequencing clone quantification. TCRdb processed the PCR reads anew with MiXCR; each CDR3 protein has one entry. This table has approximately 680,000 distinct CDR3 sequences, 25% appearing once. Specimen: naive CD8+ T cells from blood, with Jurkat cell RNA spiked in. Stated subset: FACS-sorted CD8+CD4-CCR7+CD45RA+ naive T cells. These TCRs come from a human donor in good health. Some libraries in this study had Jurkat cell RNA spiked in.

This clonotype was seen many times. This rearrangement joins TRBV7-6 to TRBJ2-6; possibly TRBD2 for D (5 bases). CDR1 and CDR2 from the germline V gene are SGHVS and FNYEAQ. The CDR3 sequence is 16 residues long. V was pared by 5 bases and J by 7 bases, with 18 bases between. In nucleotides, the CDR3 is TGTGCCAGCAGCGTAGGAGTAGGGAGCCCCGCCAACGTCCTGACTTTC. Protein sequence: CASSVGVGSPANVLTF.

Concerning this clonotype itself: A much larger clone lies one base from this, so it may be a read error. CDR3 protein: CASRSTGGSAFF. The CDR3 DNA follows: TGTGCCAGCCGCTCGACAGGGGGATCAGCTTTCTTT. The gene calls are TRBV27 and TRBJ1-1, with 9 bases that match TRBD1. Germline loops: CDR1 MNHEY, CDR2 SMNVEV (reference sequence). V was clipped by 8 bases and J by 10 bases; unmatched bases: 8. The CDR3 runs to 12 residues.

This clonotype showed up many times. This chain uses TRBV5-6 with TRBJ2-3; 9 nucleotides align to TRBD2. The J segment lost 4 bases and the V segment lost 0 bases, leaving 6 bases of the junction unmatched. Per germline, CDR1 SGHDT and CDR2 YYEEEE. CDR3 length: 16 residues. The CDR3 nucleotides are TGTGCCAGCAGCTTGGGTAGCGGGAGTGGCCCAGATACGCAGTATTTT. This translates into CASSLGSGSGPDTQYF. The variable domain in full, with the rest retrieved from reference TRBV5-6 and TRBJ2-3, is DAGVTQSPTHLIKTRGQQVTLRCSPKSGHDTVSWYQQALGQGPQFIFQYYEEEERQRGNFPDRFSGHQFPNYSSELNVNALLLGDSALYLCASSLGSGSGPDTQYFGPGTRLTVL.

This chain connects TRBV14 to TRBJ1-1; TRBD1 matches at 7 bases. The ends lost 0 bases at V and 12 bases at J; junction bases unmatched: 7. Germline V CDR1 and CDR2: SGHDN, FVKESK. The CDR3 contains 13 residues. The CDR3 spells CASSQDATGRSFF. The CDR3 nucleotides read TGTGCCAGCAGCCAAGATGCGACAGGGAGGTCTTTCTTT.